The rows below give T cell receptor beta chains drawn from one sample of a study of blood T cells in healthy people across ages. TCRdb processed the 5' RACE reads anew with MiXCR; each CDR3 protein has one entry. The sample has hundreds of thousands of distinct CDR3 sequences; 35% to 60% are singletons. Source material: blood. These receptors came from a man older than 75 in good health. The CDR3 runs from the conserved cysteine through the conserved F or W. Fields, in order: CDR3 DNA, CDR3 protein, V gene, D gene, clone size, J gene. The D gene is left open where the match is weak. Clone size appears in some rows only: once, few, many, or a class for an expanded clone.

CDR3 DNA: TGTGCCAGCAGCTTGGCCGGGACTAGCGGGAACAATGAGCAGTACTTC
CDR3 protein: CASSLAGTSGNNEQYF
V gene: TRBV7-2
D gene: TRBD2
clone size: -
J gene: TRBJ2-7

CDR3 DNA: TGTGCCAGCACCACGGGGGTCACAGGGAATGAGCAGTTCTTC
CDR3 protein: CASTTGVTGNEQFF
V gene: TRBV5-5
D gene: -
clone size: many
J gene: TRBJ2-1

CDR3 DNA: TGCAGTGCTAGAGACCTCGTAGCGGGGGCCTTCAATGAGCAGTTCTTC
CDR3 protein: CSARDLVAGAFNEQFF
V gene: TRBV20-1
D gene: TRBD2
clone size: -
J gene: TRBJ2-1

CDR3 DNA: TGTGCCACCAGCGCCCGACAGGGGGCTGAGACCCAGTACTTC
CDR3 protein: CATSARQGAETQYF
V gene: TRBV15
D gene: TRBD1
clone size: -
J gene: TRBJ2-5

CDR3 DNA: TGTGCCAGCAGTTTCGAGGGAGAAGGGCGGGCTGGCTACACCTTC
CDR3 protein: CASSFEGEGRAGYTF
V gene: TRBV27
D gene: -
clone size: -
J gene: TRBJ1-2

CDR3 DNA: TGTGCCAGCAGCGCCCTAATTGCAACTAATGAAAAACTGTTTTTT
CDR3 protein: CASSALIATNEKLFF
V gene: TRBV5-6
D gene: -
clone size: -
J gene: TRBJ1-4

CDR3 DNA: TGTGCCAGCAGTTACTCGAACCCTTCGCGGCCCCGGATCTACGAGCAGTACTTC
CDR3 protein: CASSYSNPSRPRIYEQYF
V gene: TRBV6-5
D gene: -
clone size: -
J gene: TRBJ2-7

CDR3 DNA: TGTGCCAGCAGTGAGCAGCGGCCCCCTACGACTGAGCAGTTCTTC
CDR3 protein: CASSEQRPPTTEQFF
V gene: TRBV2
D gene: -
clone size: few
J gene: TRBJ2-1

CDR3 DNA: TGTACCAGCAGGGGACAGGCCACAGATACGCAGTATTTT
CDR3 protein: CTSRGQATDTQYF
V gene: TRBV7-3
D gene: TRBD1
clone size: -
J gene: TRBJ2-3

CDR3 DNA: TGTGCCAGCAGCATGGACAGGTTGAGCTCCTACGAGCAGTACTTC
CDR3 protein: CASSMDRLSSYEQYF
V gene: TRBV5-5
D gene: TRBD1
clone size: few
J gene: TRBJ2-7

CDR3 DNA: TGCAGTGCTAGAGAAGTTCTAGCGGGAGCGCTGATGGACACAGATACGCAGTATTTT
CDR3 protein: CSAREVLAGALMDTDTQYF
V gene: TRBV20-1
D gene: TRBD2
clone size: once
J gene: TRBJ2-3

CDR3 DNA: TGTGCCAGCAACTCCCGGACAGGTTTATACAATGAGCAGTTCTTC
CDR3 protein: CASNSRTGLYNEQFF
V gene: TRBV3-1
D gene: TRBD1
clone size: -
J gene: TRBJ2-1

CDR3 DNA: TGTGCTAGTGGTTTGGGTCGCGAAGCTTTCTTT
CDR3 protein: CASGLGREAFF
V gene: TRBV12-5
D gene: -
clone size: few
J gene: TRBJ1-1

CDR3 DNA: TGTGCCAGCAGGCAGCAGGGGGCTATCTACGAGCAGTACTTC
CDR3 protein: CASRQQGAIYEQYF
V gene: TRBV6-2/TRBV6-3
D gene: TRBD1
clone size: -
J gene: TRBJ2-7

CDR3 DNA: TGTGCCAGCAGCTTAGAACTAACGGTGTGGAATGAGCAGTTCTTC
CDR3 protein: CASSLELTVWNEQFF
V gene: TRBV11-1
D gene: -
clone size: -
J gene: TRBJ2-1

CDR3 DNA: TGTGCCAGCTGCTACACGCAGCCCCAGCATTTT
CDR3 protein: CASCYTQPQHF
V gene: TRBV2
D gene: -
clone size: once
J gene: TRBJ1-5

CDR3 DNA: TGCAGTGCTAAAAACCGGGAATATAACTATGGCTACACCTTC
CDR3 protein: CSAKNREYNYGYTF
V gene: TRBV20-1
D gene: -
clone size: -
J gene: TRBJ1-2

CDR3 DNA: TGCGCCAGCAGTGAGTACGCGGGAGGGACCCACGAGCAGTACTTC
CDR3 protein: CASSEYAGGTHEQYF
V gene: TRBV10-2
D gene: TRBD2
clone size: -
J gene: TRBJ2-7

CDR3 DNA: TGTGCCAGCAGCATCCTTAGCAATCAGCCCCAGCATTTT
CDR3 protein: CASSILSNQPQHF
V gene: TRBV5-8
D gene: -
clone size: -
J gene: TRBJ1-5

CDR3 DNA: TGTGCCAGCGGACCCTCCCCGGGGGCTGGCTTAGATACGCAGTATTTT
CDR3 protein: CASGPSPGAGLDTQYF
V gene: TRBV4-2
D gene: -
clone size: few
J gene: TRBJ2-3

CDR3 DNA: TGTGCCAGCAGTCGCGCGACTAGCGGGCCAGAGAATGAGCAGTTCTTC
CDR3 protein: CASSRATSGPENEQFF
V gene: TRBV12-3/TRBV12-4
D gene: TRBD2
clone size: few
J gene: TRBJ2-1

CDR3 DNA: TGTGCCATCAGTCTAGCGGTCGACACAGATACGCAGTATTTT
CDR3 protein: CAISLAVDTDTQYF
V gene: TRBV10-3
D gene: TRBD2
clone size: few
J gene: TRBJ2-3

CDR3 DNA: TGTGCCAGCCGTAGGACTAGCGCCACAGATACGCAGTATTTT
CDR3 protein: CASRRTSATDTQYF
V gene: TRBV11-3
D gene: TRBD2
clone size: -
J gene: TRBJ2-3

CDR3 DNA: TGTGCCAGCAGCCCCACAGGCCAAGAGACCCAGTACTTC
CDR3 protein: CASSPTGQETQYF
V gene: TRBV12-3/TRBV12-4
D gene: -
clone size: many
J gene: TRBJ2-5

CDR3 DNA: TGCAGCGTCCTCGATCGGCGGGAGGGATGGAACAATGAGCAGTTCTTC
CDR3 protein: CSVLDRREGWNNEQFF
V gene: TRBV29-1
D gene: TRBD2
clone size: many
J gene: TRBJ2-1

CDR3 DNA: TGTGCCAGCAGCTTGAATAGCGGGAGGGGGCAAGAGACCCAGTACTTC
CDR3 protein: CASSLNSGRGQETQYF
V gene: TRBV7-3
D gene: TRBD2
clone size: few
J gene: TRBJ2-5

CDR3 DNA: TGTGCCAGCAGCTTCACAGGGGGCGTCGAGCAGTACTTC
CDR3 protein: CASSFTGGVEQYF
V gene: TRBV7-2
D gene: TRBD1
clone size: -
J gene: TRBJ2-7

CDR3 DNA: TGTGCCAGCAGCCCCGGGGTAGAGACCCAGTACTTC
CDR3 protein: CASSPGVETQYF
V gene: TRBV18
D gene: -
clone size: many
J gene: TRBJ2-5

CDR3 DNA: TGCGCCAGCAGCTTGTTACGGGAGGACGGAGATACGCAGTATTTT
CDR3 protein: CASSLLREDGDTQYF
V gene: TRBV5-1
D gene: TRBD2
clone size: -
J gene: TRBJ2-3